This passage covers 20 T cell receptor beta chains from one sample sequenced in a study of T-cell memory formation after mild COVID-19. TCRdb recomputed calls from the 5' RACE reads with MiXCR, one row per CDR3 protein. Altogether about 150,000 distinct CDR3 sequences are present, about 19% being singletons, with the ten largest covering under 2.5%. The source material was PBMCs or a T cell subset sorted from them (not recorded which). The source is an adult woman who had mild COVID-19 (a few samples of this study predate the infection). Cell type and time point are not known.

The chain is built from TRBV7-9 and TRBJ2-3, with 7 bases matching TRBD1. Germline V CDR1 and CDR2: SEHNR, FQNEAQ (reference sequence). The J segment lost 4 bases and the V segment lost 0 bases, leaving 1 base of the junction unmatched. The CDR3 length is 14 residues. The CDR3 sequence: CASSLAGTADTQYF. DNA for the CDR3: TGTGCCAGCAGCTTAGCCGGGACAGCAGATACGCAGTATTTT.

The CDR3 loop is CSANRDLNTEAFF. Here the CDR3 DNA reads TGCAGTGCTAACCGGGACCTCAACACTGAAGCTTTCTTT. The chain joins TRBV20-1 to TRBJ1-1; TRBD1 might be the D (5 bases). The ends were cut back, 4 bases at V and 2 bases at J, with 11 bases in the middle. Germline loops: CDR1 DFQATT, CDR2 SNEGSKA (reference sequence). This CDR3 spans 13 amino acids.

This clonotype was picked up a small number of times. This chain uses TRBV7-9 with TRBJ2-5; D is perhaps TRBD1 (5 bases). The V gene lost 5 bases and the J gene lost 4 bases, with 20 bases spanning the gap. In germline, CDR1 is SEHNR, CDR2 FQNEAQ (reference sequence). The CDR3 covers 16 residues. CDR3 loop: CASSPPATGGGETQYF. The CDR3 nucleotides are TGTGCCAGCAGCCCCCCGGCAACAGGCGGTGGAGAGACCCAGTACTTC.

In its sample, this clonotype was seen many times. The CDR3 protein is CASSLRRGANTGELFF. CDR3 DNA sequence: TGTGCCAGCAGCTTAAGGCGGGGCGCGAACACCGGGGAGCTGTTTTTT. The chain combines TRBV7-2 with TRBJ2-2; perhaps TRBD2 as D (6 bases). V lost 2 bases and J 0 bases, leaving 10 bases between the germline ends. The CDR3 is made up of 16 amino acids. The germline V gene encodes CDR1 SGHTA and CDR2 FQGNSA.

The chain couples TRBV4-1 to TRBJ2-1, with 7 nucleotides matching TRBD2. The germline gives CDR1 MGHRA, CDR2 YSYEKL. The CDR3 loop spans 15 amino acids. V lost 1 base, J lost 8 bases, and 8 bases stayed unmatched. CDR3 bases: TGCGCCAGCAGCCAAGGCGGCGGGAGTAGGTATGAGCAGTTCTTC. This sequence encodes CASSQGGGSRYEQFF.

This clonotype came up a few times. J is TRBJ2-3 and V is TRBV29-1; TRBD2 matches 8 bases. J was trimmed by 0 bases and V by 3 bases; bases with no gene match: 2. The CDR3 has 14 amino acids. CDR1 and CDR2 from the germline V gene are SQVTM and ANQGSEA. The CDR3 nucleotides read TGCAGCGTTGATAAGCGGGAGAGCACAGATACGCAGTATTTT. Amino acid sequence: CSVDKRESTDTQYF.

This clonotype was counted at least ten times. V is TRBV24-1 and J is TRBJ1-2; TRBD1 might be the D (6 bases). This CDR3 comprises 14 residues. V was pared by 3 bases and J by 4 bases, with 11 bases between. The germline V gene encodes CDR1 KGHDR and CDR2 SFDVKD. The CDR3 sequence is CATSDDGTSYGYTF. The CDR3, as DNA: TGTGCCACCAGTGATGACGGGACAAGCTATGGCTACACCTTC.

The table lists this clonotype with a few counts. The chain has TRBV5-1 and TRBJ2-7, with 13 bases matching TRBD2. The CDR3 length is 15 residues. V was pared by 3 bases and J by 4 bases, with 4 bases of the junction left unmatched. Germline CDR1 reads SGHRS; CDR2 reads YFSETQ. The CDR3 region has the DNA TGCGCCAGCAGCTACACTAGCGGGGGGGCTTACGAGCAGTACTTC. It encodes CASSYTSGGAYEQYF.

This clonotype was seen at least ten times. V and J are TRBV12-3 or TRBV12-4 and TRBJ1-5; weak D call: TRBD1 (5 bases). The CDR3 spans 17 residues. V was trimmed by 2 bases and J by 2 bases, leaving 16 bases between them. CDR3 sequence reads: CASSLSQGVGGNQPQHF. CDR3 DNA: TGTGCCAGCAGTTTATCCCAGGGCGTGGGGGGCAATCAGCCCCAGCATTTT.

This sequence joins TRBV5-1 and TRBJ2-7; no reliable D call. Germline V gene lookup returns CDR1 SGHRS and CDR2 YFSETQ. CDR3 size: 12 residues. The germline V and J ends were trimmed by 2 bases and 5 bases, with 8 bases remaining between them. CDR3 sequence: CASSFPPDEQYF. CDR3 coding DNA: TGCGCCAGCAGCTTTCCCCCAGACGAGCAGTACTTC. The entire variable domain, with the rest obtained from reference TRBV5-1 and TRBJ2-7, is as follows: KAGVTQTPRYLIKTRGQQVTLSCSPISGHRSVSWYQQTPGQGLQFLFEYFSETQRNKGNFPGRFSGRQFSNSRSEMNVSTLELGDSALYLCASSFPPDEQYFGPGTRLTVT.

The chain couples TRBV2 to TRBJ2-7; D is perhaps TRBD1 (5 bases). With 6 bases removed from V and 2 bases from J, the gap between germline ends came to 14 bases. This CDR3 has 14 residues. Germline V gene lookup returns CDR1 SNHLY and CDR2 FYNNEI. CDR3 region: CASRKGQGTYEQYF. DNA for the CDR3: TGTGCCAGCAGAAAAGGGCAGGGCACCTACGAGCAGTACTTC.

J is TRBJ2-7 and V is TRBV7-2; the D gene is possibly TRBD2 (7 bases). The germline gives CDR1 SGHTA, CDR2 FQGNSA. This CDR3 is built from 15 residues. V lost 7 bases to trimming and J lost 0 bases, with 16 bases between them. The CDR3 sequence is CASTRGGDSSYEQYF. CDR3 coding DNA: TGTGCCAGCACCCGAGGGGGGGATAGCTCCTACGAGCAGTACTTC.

The chain is built from TRBV7-9 and TRBJ1-1; D uncertain. V was pared by 0 bases and J by 1 base, with 6 bases between. Germline CDR1 SEHNR, CDR2 FQNEAQ (reference sequence). The CDR3 is made up of 14 amino acids. The CDR3 protein is CASSLASGNTEAFF. CDR3 sequence (DNA): TGTGCCAGCAGCTTAGCGTCGGGGAACACTGAAGCTTTCTTT. The full variable domain, rest sourced from reference TRBV7-9 and TRBJ1-1, is DTGVSQNPRHKITKRGQNVTFRCDPISEHNRLYWYRQTLGQGPEFLTYFQNEAQLEKSRLLSDRFSAERPKGSFSTLEIQRTEQGDSAMYLCASSLASGNTEAFFGQGTRLTVV.

The sample holds one count of this clonotype. This rearrangement joins TRBV5-1 to TRBJ2-1, with 8 bases lining up with TRBD2. V gave up 2 bases and J gave up 0 bases; unmatched junction bases: 10. The CDR3 spans 18 residues. Germline V gene sequence: CDR1 SGHRS, CDR2 YFSETQ. CDR3 coding DNA: TGCGCCAGCAGCTTTCCCAGCGGGAGCACCCCCTCCTACAATGAGCAGTTCTTC. Translated: CASSFPSGSTPSYNEQFF.

A few counts support this clonotype. The rearrangement joins TRBV10-3 to TRBJ2-7; 11 nucleotides agree with TRBD1. This CDR3 contains 13 residues. Germline V gene sequence: CDR1 ENHRY, CDR2 SYGVKD. The trim removed 6 bases at V and 7 bases at J, leaving 5 bases unmatched. CDR3 bases: TGTGCCATCAGGCAGGGGACAGGGGGAGAGCAGTACTTC. Its protein is CAIRQGTGGEQYF.

This clonotype was observed many times. The chain combines TRBV6-6 with TRBJ2-5; the D gene is possibly TRBD2 (7 bases). With 0 bases removed from V and 2 bases from J, the gap between germline ends came to 10 bases. CDR3 length: 15 residues. Looked up from germline, CDR1 is MNHNY and CDR2 is SVGAGI (reference sequence). CDR3: CASSYSGGLQETQYF. The CDR3 DNA reads TGTGCCAGCAGTTACTCCGGGGGGCTTCAAGAGACCCAGTACTTC.

The chain combines TRBV9 with TRBJ2-1, with TRBD2 matching 9 bases. The CDR3 is 13 residues long. V lost 4 bases and J lost 9; bases outside the gene matches: 5. CDR1 and CDR2 (germline): SGDLS, YYNGEE. CDR3 coding DNA: TGTGCCAGCAGCCCTGGGACTAGCAGTGAGCAGTTCTTC. This codes for CASSPGTSSEQFF.

The sample holds a few counts of this clonotype. V is TRBV6-5 and J is TRBJ2-1; D gene ambiguous. Trimming took 6 bases from V and 8 from J, leaving 14 bases between them. The germline V gene has CDR1 MNHEY and CDR2 SVGAGI. The CDR3 contains 13 residues. The CDR3 loop reads CASRTPRIDEQFF. CDR3 coding DNA: TGTGCCAGCAGGACACCCAGGATCGATGAGCAGTTCTTC.

This chain connects TRBV24-1 to TRBJ2-1; the D gene is possibly TRBD2 (7 bases). The CDR3 extends over 15 amino acids. The germline V gene encodes CDR1 KGHDR and CDR2 SFDVKD. With 4 bases removed from V and 9 bases from J, the gap between germline ends came to 18 bases. CDR3 amino acids: CATSDIQGGGTEQFF. The CDR3 DNA sequence: TGTGCCACCAGTGACATTCAAGGGGGGGGTACTGAGCAGTTCTTC.

In its sample, this clonotype was seen a few times. The chain's CDR3 is CASSRGTGNTGELFF. For the CDR3, the DNA is TGTGCCAGCAGCCGCGGGACAGGGAACACCGGGGAGCTGTTTTTT. V usage is TRBV11-2 and J usage is TRBJ2-2; 8 nucleotides align to TRBD1. CDR1 SGHAT and CDR2 FQNNGV come from the germline V gene. V lost 5 bases and J lost 1; bases outside the gene matches: 3. The CDR3 totals 15 residues. Drawing the rest from reference TRBV11-2 and TRBJ2-2, the complete variable domain is EAGVAQSPRYKIIEKRQSVAFWCNPISGHATLYWYQQILGQGPKLLIQFQNNGVVDDSQLPKDRFSAERLKGVDSTLKIQPAKLEDSAVYLCASSRGTGNTGELFFGEGSRLTVL.